The sample holds a few counts of the clone carrying this T cell receptor beta chain. Its antigen is currently unknown. This sample was taken from a study of cytomegalovirus exposure and HLA in healthy donors. As for the study in general: For the roughly 400 genotyped donors, about 79% fell within the Caucasian-associated ancestry cluster.

Vbeta (60) and Jbeta (13) primers were used in the PCR. The protocol was immunoSEQ multiplex PCR, while the TCRdb copy is restricted to in-frame clones and leaves out a portion. The table includes almost 85,000 clones, around 80% detected once. Broader study findings: The likely origin of a cluster of highly shared sequence variants was a sequencing artifact. There were several of the most significant clusters that appeared linked to common viral pathogens in a later analysis.

The sequence was obtained from a male donor in good health and CMV-seropositive. The sequenced sample consisted of PBMCs.

The CDR3 nucleotides read TGTGCCAGCAGCTTAGGTGGGTTGCAGGGGGCAGGGACTGAAGCTTTCTTT. It translates to CASSLGGLQGAGTEAFF. The V call is TRBV13, the J call TRBJ1-1; 8 bases map to TRBD1. The CDR3 spans 17 residues. Germline trimming cut 0 bases from V and 5 bases from J; bases unmatched to any gene: 11. The germline gives CDR1 PRHDT, CDR2 FYEKMQ (reference sequence).